This entry lists 16 T cell receptor beta chains sequenced from one sample in a study of cytomegalovirus exposure and HLA in healthy donors (dated by TCRdb to 2016 to 2017). The library relied on the immunoSEQ multiplex PCR assay. The multiplex PCR relied on a mix of 60 forward primers for TCR Vbeta segments and 13 reverse primers for TCR Jbeta segments. TCRdb's version of the immuneACCESS table is confined to in-frame rearrangements and falls short of the full clone set. An unresolved V gene accounts for under half of the shortfall where checked; the remainder is of unknown origin. This sample has over 130,000 clones in its table, and approximately 80% of those were observed once. The ten largest clones take up about 2.5% of the sample. Sequenced material: PBMCs. These receptors came from a man aged 50-60 years in good health and CMV-seronegative.

CDR3 sequence reads: CASSLDGVSGNTIYF. The CDR3 bases are TGCGCCAGCAGCTTGGACGGGGTCTCTGGAAACACCATATATTTT. This sequence joins TRBV5-1 and TRBJ1-3, with no clear D. This CDR3 is 15 amino acids long. Germline values: CDR1 SGHRS, CDR2 YFSETQ. Trimming pared 0 bases from V and 0 bases from J, leaving 7 bases between.

The chain recombines TRBV2 with TRBJ1-4; the D is unclear. The germline gives CDR1 SNHLY, CDR2 FYNNEI. Trimming removed 3 bases from V and 5 bases from J, with 13 bases in between. This CDR3 is built from 15 residues. The CDR3 DNA reads TGTGCCAGCAGTGATTCCCGGGATAAGAATGAAAAACTGTTTTTT. It yields the protein CASSDSRDKNEKLFF. Supplemented by reference TRBV2 and TRBJ1-4, the full variable domain reads EPEVTQTPSHQVTQMGQEVILRCVPISNHLYFYWYRQILGQKVEFLVSFYNNEISEKSEIFDDQFSVERPDGSNFTLKIRSTKLEDSAMYFCASSDSRDKNEKLFFGSGTQLSVL.

This chain connects TRBV9 to TRBJ2-1, with 14 bases that match TRBD2. The germline CDR1 and CDR2 sequences are SGDLS and YYNGEE. The CDR3 length is 19 residues. After removal of 4 bases from V and 2 bases from J, the junction contained 11 bases not matched to a gene. The CDR3 loop is CASSPPGLAGEGAYNEQFF. CDR3 bases: TGTGCCAGCAGCCCCCCGGGACTAGCGGGAGAAGGCGCCTACAATGAGCAGTTCTTC.

The chain has TRBV2 and TRBJ1-1, with D uncertain. The CDR3 runs 14 residues. Germline V gene lookup returns CDR1 SNHLY and CDR2 FYNNEI. Trimming left V 0 bases short and J 3 bases short, with 8 bases between. CDR3 DNA sequence: TGTGCCAGCAGTGAAGCTGAACAGTACACTGAAGCTTTCTTT. Translating gives CASSEAEQYTEAFF.

The chain carries TRBV2 and TRBJ1-1; possible D gene TRBD1, 6 bases. Germline CDR1 SNHLY, CDR2 FYNNEI. CDR3 length: 15 amino acids. V was shortened by 2 bases and J by 0 bases, with 10 bases between the two germline ends. CDR3 region: CASSETDSLNTEAFF. The CDR3 coding sequence is TGTGCCAGCAGTGAAACGGACAGTCTGAACACTGAAGCTTTCTTT.

V and J are TRBV5-1 and TRBJ2-1, with 11 bases that match TRBD2. The CDR3 is 15 residues long. Germline trimming cut 1 base from V and 7 bases from J; bases unmatched to any gene: 4. The germline V gene encodes CDR1 SGHRS and CDR2 YFSETQ. DNA for the CDR3: TGCGCCAGCAGCTTGCCTAGCGGGAGGCAAAATGAGCAGTTCTTC. Translating gives CASSLPSGRQNEQFF.

This sequence joins TRBV18 and TRBJ1-1, with 8 bases lining up with TRBD1. The germline gives CDR1 KGHSH, CDR2 LQKENI. The length of the CDR3 is 14 residues. The V segment lost 3 bases and the J segment 13 bases; nucleotides outside the gene matches: 13. The CDR3 reads CASSPGQGDVEGFF. The CDR3 bases are TGTGCCAGCTCACCCGGACAGGGCGATGTCGAGGGTTTCTTT.

The chain uses TRBV27 and TRBJ2-1; 11 bases are shared with TRBD2. The CDR3 runs 16 residues. Per germline, CDR1 MNHEY and CDR2 SMNVEV (reference sequence). The J segment lost 4 bases and the V segment lost 7 bases, leaving 9 bases of the junction unmatched. CDR3 bases: TGTGCCAGCACCGATTCGACTAGCGGGGAATACAATGAGCAGTTCTTC. Translation gives CASTDSTSGEYNEQFF.

The chain employs TRBV5-1 and TRBJ1-2; TRBD1 matches 7 bases. The CDR3 is made up of 13 amino acids. Germline V lookup: CDR1 SGHRS, CDR2 YFSETQ. V lost 4 bases and J lost 7; bases outside the gene matches: 7. The CDR3 reads CASSPLPGGGYTF. Here the CDR3 DNA reads TGCGCCAGCAGCCCCCTGCCAGGGGGTGGCTACACCTTC.

This chain connects TRBV2 to TRBJ1-5, with TRBD1 matching over 7 bases. Germline CDR1 is SNHLY and CDR2 is FYNNEI. This CDR3 is built from 14 residues. V was clipped by 6 bases and J by 4 bases; unmatched bases: 6. CDR3 coding DNA: TGTGCCAGCAGAGATTCAGGGGGAAATCAGCCCCAGCATTTT. Translated: CASRDSGGNQPQHF.

The chain links TRBV5-6 to TRBJ2-5; perhaps TRBD2 as D (5 bases). Looked up from germline, CDR1 is SGHDT and CDR2 is YYEEEE. V dropped 4 bases and J dropped 4 bases, with 11 bases sitting between them. The CDR3 is made up of 13 amino acids. CDR3 sequence (DNA): TGTGCCAGCAGCGTGTTGGGGAGAGAGACCCAGTACTTC. Translating gives CASSVLGRETQYF.

The V call is TRBV5-8, the J call TRBJ1-3, with TRBD1 identical over 9 bases. The CDR3 has 14 amino acids. With V trimmed by 2 bases and J by 8 bases, 5 bases remained unmatched. Germline V gene sequence: CDR1 SGHTS, CDR2 YDEGEE. Here the CDR3 DNA reads TGTGCCAGCAGCTTAACAGGGGGCTGGGACACCATATATTTT. Translating it yields CASSLTGGWDTIYF.

DNA of the CDR3: TGTGCCAGCAGCTTCGTTCAGAACCCGTTCCAAGAGACCCAGTACTTC. It codes for CASSFVQNPFQETQYF. This chain connects TRBV7-3 to TRBJ2-5; D is unresolved. CDR1 SGHTA and CDR2 FQGTGA come from the germline V gene. The CDR3 covers 16 residues. Trimming left V 3 bases short and J 1 base short, with 15 bases between.

The chain carries TRBV19 and TRBJ2-7; D unclear. CDR3 length: 11 residues. Trimming left V 5 bases short and J 5 bases short, with 7 bases between. Germline V CDR1 and CDR2: LNHDA, SQIVND (reference sequence). Here the CDR3 DNA reads TGTGCCAGTAGTTCTGCAGACGAGCAGTACTTC. Translation gives CASSSADEQYF.

The chain employs TRBV6-5 and TRBJ2-2; weak D call: TRBD2 (6 bases). Trimming took off 4 bases at V and 1 base at J, with 7 bases between the two ends. Germline V CDR1 and CDR2: MNHEY, SVGAGI. The CDR3 spans 14 residues. In DNA, the CDR3 is TGTGCCAGCAGTTGGGGGGAGAACACCGGGGAGCTGTTTTTT. Amino acids: CASSWGENTGELFF.

CDR3 protein: CAWTVSGANVLTF. The CDR3, as DNA: TGTGCCTGGACAGTCAGTGGGGCCAACGTCCTGACTTTC. J is TRBJ2-6 and V is TRBV30; no reliable D call. The CDR3 has 13 residues. The V end was cut by 4 bases, the J end by 3 bases, with 7 bases between. CDR1 is GTSNPN and CDR2 is SVGIG in the germline V gene (reference sequence).